These 27 T cell receptor beta chains originate from one sample sequenced in a study of OX40 agonist ivuxolimab in advanced cancers. Only in-frame clones appear in the TCRdb table, and some are missing; sequencing was by immunoSEQ multiplex PCR. The repertoire consists of roughly 93,000 clones, with approximately 80% occurring once and the leading ten covering 4.5% to 6%. The source was CD4+ or CD8+ T cells sorted from blood, collected in a trial of the OX40 agonist ivuxolimab. The receptors were gathered from an adult with an advanced solid tumor such as melanoma, head and neck, liver or kidney cancer.

V is TRBV7-6 and J is TRBJ2-2; 8 bases agree with TRBD2. Germline CDR1 is SGHVS and CDR2 is FNYEAQ. This CDR3 spans 17 amino acids. V shed 3 bases, J shed 4 bases, and the junction held 10 bases outside the gene matches. The CDR3 nucleotides are TGTGCCAGCAGCTTCGTCCCGGGGACTAGGGTCACCGGGGAGCTGTTTTTT. Translating gives CASSFVPGTRVTGELFF.

The rearrangement joins TRBV10-3 to TRBJ2-2; D gene unclear. From germline, CDR1 is ENHRY and CDR2 SYGVKD. Deletions cut 7 bases from V and 3 bases from J, with 18 bases between. The CDR3 is 16 residues long. CDR3 bases: TGTGCCATCAAACTGGTCGAGACCCGAGACACCGGGGAGCTGTTTTTT. This translates into CAIKLVETRDTGELFF.

V is TRBV7-9 and J is TRBJ1-4; TRBD1 matches at 7 bases. The V segment lost 5 bases and the J segment 0 bases; nucleotides outside the gene matches: 6. The CDR3 loop spans 16 amino acids. The germline V gene has CDR1 SEHNR and CDR2 FQNEAQ (reference sequence). Here the CDR3 DNA reads TGTGCCAGCAGCCGGCCCACAGGGGCAACTAATGAAAAACTGTTTTTT. Its protein product is CASSRPTGATNEKLFF. Full variable domain (rest looked up from reference TRBV7-9 and TRBJ1-4): DTGVSQNPRHKITKRGQNVTFRCDPISEHNRLYWYRQTLGQGPEFLTYFQNEAQLEKSRLLSDRFSAERPKGSFSTLEIQRTEQGDSAMYLCASSRPTGATNEKLFFGSGTQLSVL.

This chain joins TRBV25-1 and TRBJ2-7; D tentatively fits TRBD1 or TRBD2 (5 bases each). The CDR3 runs 13 residues. Per germline, CDR1 MGHDK and CDR2 SYGVNS. Trimming pared 8 bases from V and 3 bases from J, leaving 14 bases between. This chain's CDR3 is CASGSGTVYEQYF. The DNA of the CDR3 is TGTGCCAGCGGATCCGGGACGGTCTACGAGCAGTACTTC.

The chain is built from TRBV29-1 and TRBJ1-2; 9 bases map to TRBD1. The CDR3 spans 14 residues. V lost 4 bases, J lost 1 base, and 4 bases stayed unmatched. Germline assignment: CDR1 SQVTM and CDR2 ANQGSEA. The CDR3 here is CSVGQGDGNYGYTF. The DNA of the CDR3 is TGCAGCGTTGGACAGGGGGATGGTAACTATGGCTACACCTTC.

J is TRBJ2-1 and V is TRBV7-9; no firm D call. V was pared by 2 bases and J by 7 bases, with 9 bases between. The CDR3 covers 13 residues. CDR1 is SEHNR and CDR2 is FQNEAQ in the germline V gene (reference sequence). CDR3 in amino acids: CASSLTDQNEQFF. The CDR3 DNA follows: TGTGCCAGCAGCTTAACGGACCAAAATGAGCAGTTCTTC.

J is TRBJ1-1 and V is TRBV28; 7 nucleotides match TRBD1. Germline V CDR1 and CDR2: MDHEN, SYDVKM. This CDR3 region has 13 residues. V lost 8 bases and J lost 5; bases outside the gene matches: 8. CDR3 region: CASGEYRGTEAFF. The CDR3 DNA sequence: TGTGCCAGCGGGGAATACAGGGGTACTGAAGCTTTCTTT.

The CDR3 here is CASSNSGLEQYF. CDR3 sequence (DNA): TGTGCCAGTAGTAACTCAGGTCTCGAGCAGTACTTC. The chain combines TRBV19 with TRBJ2-7; D not resolved. V lost 4 bases and J lost 6, with 10 bases in between. This CDR3 has 12 residues. Per germline, CDR1 LNHDA and CDR2 SQIVND (reference sequence).

The chain joins TRBV4-1 to TRBJ1-6; 8 positions match TRBD1. The CDR3 spans 19 residues. The V gene's germline CDR1 is MGHRA and CDR2 YSYEKL. V lost 2 bases, J lost 0 bases, and 9 bases stayed unmatched. In nucleotides, the CDR3 is TGCGCCAGCAGCCAACCGGGACAGGCGACGAACTCCTATAATTCACCCCTCCACTTT. It yields the protein CASSQPGQATNSYNSPLHF.

The rearrangement links TRBV12-5 to TRBJ2-7, with D possibly being TRBD1 (5 bases). The length of the CDR3 is 12 residues. V was cut by 3 bases and J by 5 bases, with 8 bases left in between. The V gene's germline CDR1 is LGHNT and CDR2 FRNRAP. CDR3: CASGLGEHEQYF. CDR3 bases: TGTGCTAGTGGTTTAGGGGAACACGAGCAGTACTTC. The full variable domain, its missing parts supplied by reference TRBV12-5 and TRBJ2-7, is DARVTQTPRHKVTEMGQEVTMRCQPILGHNTVFWYRQTMMQGLELLAYFRNRAPLDDSGMPKDRFSAEMPDATLATLKIQPSEPRDSAVYFCASGLGEHEQYFGPGTRLTVT.

The CDR3 DNA follows: TGTGCTAGTGGTTTGGGTTCCGGGGAGCTGTTTTTT. It specifies CASGLGSGELFF. The chain combines TRBV12-5 with TRBJ2-2; D unresolved. Trimming took off 1 base at V and 6 bases at J, with 3 bases between the two ends. The CDR3 length is 12 residues. The germline gives CDR1 LGHNT, CDR2 FRNRAP.

This clone was seen more than once but under ten times. This rearrangement joins TRBV18 to TRBJ2-7; D possibly matches TRBD1 or TRBD2 (7 bases each). Germline CDR1 is KGHSH and CDR2 is LQKENI. The ends were cut back, 6 bases at V and 3 bases at J, with 18 bases in the middle. This CDR3 spans 15 amino acids. The CDR3 DNA follows: TGTGCCAGCTCCCCCAGGGGGGGGGCATACTACGAGCAGTACTTC. Protein: CASSPRGGAYYEQYF.

V usage is TRBV5-1 and J usage is TRBJ1-2, with no clear D. CDR1 and CDR2 (germline): SGHRS, YFSETQ. Trimming removed 4 bases at V and 8 bases at J, with 15 bases between. The CDR3 is 13 residues long. The CDR3 sequence is CASSPGDELGYTF. The CDR3 bases are TGCGCCAGCAGCCCTGGCGATGAGCTGGGCTACACCTTC. Filled out from reference TRBV5-1 and TRBJ1-2, the complete variable domain reads KAGVTQTPRYLIKTRGQQVTLSCSPISGHRSVSWYQQTPGQGLQFLFEYFSETQRNKGNFPGRFSGRQFSNSRSEMNVSTLELGDSALYLCASSPGDELGYTFGSGTRLTVV.

The table lists this clone with a few counts. V gene TRBV19 combines with J gene TRBJ1-2; D remains unclear. CDR1 and CDR2 from the germline V gene are LNHDA and SQIVND (reference sequence). V lost 11 bases and J lost 4, with 14 bases in between. This CDR3 spans 12 amino acids. DNA of the CDR3: TGTGCCGGGATGAGACACCTCTATGGCTACACCTTC. It is translated as CAGMRHLYGYTF.

This chain joins TRBV7-6 and TRBJ1-1; D is perhaps TRBD1 (5 bases). Germline V lookup: CDR1 SGHVS, CDR2 FNYEAQ. This CDR3 is built from 16 residues. The V gene lost 5 bases and the J gene lost 0 bases, with 16 bases spanning the gap. The CDR3 bases are TGTGCCAGCAGCCCAGACAGAGTGAACATGAACACTGAAGCTTTCTTT. It specifies CASSPDRVNMNTEAFF.

The chain links TRBV6-5 to TRBJ2-7, with no clear D. In germline, CDR1 is MNHEY, CDR2 SVGAGI. The ends were cut back, 5 bases at V and 8 bases at J, with 10 bases in the middle. The CDR3 totals 11 residues. CDR3 DNA: TGTGCCAGCAGTGAAAGCAGGCAGCAGTACTTC. It is translated as CASSESRQQYF.

The chain couples TRBV10-2 to TRBJ2-3, with 10 positions matching TRBD2. V lost 4 bases to trimming and J lost 1 base; unmatched junction nucleotides: 8. Germline CDR1 and CDR2: WSHSY and SAAADI. CDR3 size: 17 residues. The CDR3 reads CASSVSGRAAGTDTQYF. The CDR3 DNA reads TGCGCCAGCAGTGTAAGCGGGAGGGCCGCGGGCACAGATACGCAGTATTTT.

The J gene is TRBJ2-1, the V gene TRBV7-2, with 11 bases identical to TRBD2. Germline lookup yields CDR1 SGHTA and CDR2 FQGNSA. This CDR3 comprises 16 residues. V was pared by 6 bases and J by 7 bases, with 11 bases of the junction left unmatched. In DNA form, the CDR3 reads TGTGCCAGCAGTCTGAATAGCGGGGGGGCTGCTAATGAGCAGTTCTTC. Residues: CASSLNSGGAANEQFF.

The rearrangement joins TRBV19 to TRBJ2-7; D is possibly TRBD2 (5 bases). Per germline, CDR1 LNHDA and CDR2 SQIVND (reference sequence). CDR3 size: 16 residues. Trimming took 0 bases from V and 2 from J, leaving 14 bases between them. The CDR3 DNA is TGTGCCAGTAGTATAGATTTGGCAGGAGGAACCTACGAGCAGTACTTC. Its protein is CASSIDLAGGTYEQYF.

The CDR3 is CSGRVQETQYF. The DNA for the CDR3 is TGCAGTGGGAGGGTCCAAGAGACCCAGTACTTC. J is TRBJ2-5 and V is TRBV20-1; TRBD2 is a possible D gene (6 bases). The CDR3 extends over 11 amino acids. Germline lookup yields CDR1 DFQATT and CDR2 SNEGSKA (reference sequence). The V end lost 7 bases, the J end lost 1 base, and 7 bases lay between the germline ends.

The chain joins TRBV9 to TRBJ1-5; weak D call: TRBD1 (6 bases). V was shortened by 4 bases and J by 2 bases, with 10 bases between the two germline ends. CDR1 is SGDLS and CDR2 is YYNGEE in the germline V gene. The CDR3 extends over 14 amino acids. As DNA, the CDR3 is TGTGCCAGCAGCCAGACAGGAGGCAATCAGCCCCAGCATTTT. Amino acid sequence: CASSQTGGNQPQHF.

The genes are TRBV7-8 and TRBJ2-3, with D hard to call. CDR1 and CDR2 from the germline V gene are SGHVS and FQNEAQ. The CDR3 runs 12 residues. With 3 bases removed from V and 0 bases from J, the gap between germline ends came to 1 base. The CDR3 loop reads CASSFSTDTQYF. In DNA, the CDR3 is TGTGCCAGCAGCTTTAGCACAGATACGCAGTATTTT.

V gene TRBV5-8 combines with J gene TRBJ1-1, with a weak D call TRBD1 (6 bases). Germline V lookup: CDR1 SGHTS, CDR2 YDEGEE. The CDR3 is 14 residues long. V lost 2 bases to trimming and J lost 4 bases, with 12 bases between them. The CDR3 region has the DNA TGTGCCAGCAGCTTACAGGGCAGCGGCACTGAAGCTTTCTTT. It specifies CASSLQGSGTEAFF. The full variable domain, with the rest looked up from reference TRBV5-8 and TRBJ1-1, is EAGVTQSPTHLIKTRGQQATLRCSPISGHTSVYWYQQALGLGLQFLLWYDEGEERNRGNFPPRFSGRQFPNYSSELNVNALELEDSALYLCASSLQGSGTEAFFGQGTRLTVV.

With respect to this clone: Additional DNA sequences in this sample encode the identical CDR3. The chain employs TRBV30 and TRBJ1-4; 7 positions match TRBD1. Germline lookup yields CDR1 GTSNPN and CDR2 SVGIG (reference sequence). Losses at the gene ends were 4 bases for V and 4 bases for J; bases not matched to a gene: 3. There are 13 residues in the CDR3. DNA for the CDR3: TGTGCCTGGACAGGGACAGATAATGAAAAACTGTTTTTT. It codes for CAWTGTDNEKLFF.

J is TRBJ1-2 and V is TRBV5-1; perhaps TRBD1 as D (5 bases). The V gene lost 1 base and the J gene lost 2 bases, with 12 bases spanning the gap. The CDR3 length is 15 residues. Germline values: CDR1 SGHRS, CDR2 YFSETQ. In DNA, the CDR3 is TGCGCCAGCAGCTTGTGGGGCAGGGCGAACTATGGCTACACCTTC. Protein sequence: CASSLWGRANYGYTF.

This chain connects TRBV2 to TRBJ1-1, with TRBD1 as a possible D gene (6 bases). This CDR3 has 14 residues. Germline-derived CDR1 and CDR2 are SNHLY and FYNNEI. Trimming took 6 bases from V and 2 from J, leaving 13 bases between them. The CDR3 DNA sequence: TGTGCCAGCAGCCCCAGGGGCCGAAACACTGAAGCTTTCTTT. Its protein product is CASSPRGRNTEAFF.

V gene TRBV2 combines with J gene TRBJ1-2; D not certain. Between the trimmed V and J ends, which lost 0 bases and 10 bases, there was a span of 18 bases. The CDR3 totals 15 residues. CDR1 is SNHLY, CDR2 FYNNEI, per germline. The CDR3 is CASSEAPTSPRDYTF. For the CDR3, the DNA is TGTGCCAGCAGTGAAGCCCCGACATCACCGAGGGACTACACCTTC.